This TCR beta chain originates from a study of blood T cell repertoires in COVID-19. Overall study: Italy, Spain and the United States were the sources of the convalescent and acute COVID-19 samples. From T cells, B-cell-depleted T cells, or PBMCs came the material, which was cDNA or gDNA.

The CDR3 is 14 amino acids. Germline values: CDR1 SNHLY, CDR2 FYNNEI. Between the trimmed V and J ends, which lost 4 bases and 5 bases, there was a span of 12 bases. In the original workflow: Estimated nucleated cell counts came from reference gene primer amplification. TCRdb keeps only in-frame clones here, not all; method: immunoSEQ multiplex PCR. Clone size and V and J calls were adopted from that table, with D and trimming inferred from the DNA. The sample carries about 200,000 clones, over 60% recorded once. Material for sequencing was peripheral blood. The V gene is TRBV2, the J gene TRBJ1-5; perhaps TRBD1 as D (5 bases). This sequence was found in a woman in her 70s with acute or convalescent COVID-19. The CDR3 sequence: CASSATASDQPQHF. The DNA of the CDR3 is TGTGCCAGCAGTGCGACAGCTAGTGATCAGCCCCAGCATTTT.